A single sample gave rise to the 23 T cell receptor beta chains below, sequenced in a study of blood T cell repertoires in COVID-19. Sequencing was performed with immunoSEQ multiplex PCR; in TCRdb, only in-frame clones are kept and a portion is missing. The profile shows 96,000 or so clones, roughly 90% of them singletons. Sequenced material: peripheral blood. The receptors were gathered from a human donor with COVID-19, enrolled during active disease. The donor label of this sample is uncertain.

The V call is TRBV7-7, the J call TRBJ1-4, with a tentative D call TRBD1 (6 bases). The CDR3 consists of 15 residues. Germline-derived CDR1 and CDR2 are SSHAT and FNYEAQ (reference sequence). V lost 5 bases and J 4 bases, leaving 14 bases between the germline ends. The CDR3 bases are TGTGCCAGCAGCAAAGGACAGTACCGTAATGAAAAACTGTTTTTT. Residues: CASSKGQYRNEKLFF. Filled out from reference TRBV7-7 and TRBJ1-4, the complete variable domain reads GAGVSQSPRYKVTKRGQDVTLRCDPISSHATLYWYQQALGQGPEFLTYFNYEAQPDKSGLPSDRFSAERPEGSISTLTIQRTEQRDSAMYRCASSKGQYRNEKLFFGSGTQLSVL.

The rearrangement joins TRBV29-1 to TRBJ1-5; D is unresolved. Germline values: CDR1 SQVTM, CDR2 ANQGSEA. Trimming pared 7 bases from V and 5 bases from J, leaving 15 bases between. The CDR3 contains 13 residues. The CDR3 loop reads CSARDGSHQPQHF. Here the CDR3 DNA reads TGCAGCGCCCGAGACGGGAGTCATCAGCCCCAGCATTTT.

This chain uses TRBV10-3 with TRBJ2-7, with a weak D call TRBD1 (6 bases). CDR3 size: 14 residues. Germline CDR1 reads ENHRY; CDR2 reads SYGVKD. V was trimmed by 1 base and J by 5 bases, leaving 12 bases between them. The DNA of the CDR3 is TGTGCCATCAGTGAGTTAGGGGGTGACGACGAGCAGTACTTC. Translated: CAISELGGDDEQYF.

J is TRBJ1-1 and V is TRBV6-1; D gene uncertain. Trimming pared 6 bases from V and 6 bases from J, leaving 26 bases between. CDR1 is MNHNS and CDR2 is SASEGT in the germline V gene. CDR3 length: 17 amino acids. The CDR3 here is CASSEQTFDPTESEAFF. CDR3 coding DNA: TGTGCCAGCAGCGAACAAACATTTGACCCGACGGAGTCTGAAGCTTTCTTT.

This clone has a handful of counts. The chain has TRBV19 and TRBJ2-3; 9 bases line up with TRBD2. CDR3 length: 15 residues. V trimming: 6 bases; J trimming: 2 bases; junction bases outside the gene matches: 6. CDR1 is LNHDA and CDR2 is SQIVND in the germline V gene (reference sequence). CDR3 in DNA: TGTGCCAGTAGCAAGAGGACTAGCGCCACAGATACGCAGTATTTT. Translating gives CASSKRTSATDTQYF.

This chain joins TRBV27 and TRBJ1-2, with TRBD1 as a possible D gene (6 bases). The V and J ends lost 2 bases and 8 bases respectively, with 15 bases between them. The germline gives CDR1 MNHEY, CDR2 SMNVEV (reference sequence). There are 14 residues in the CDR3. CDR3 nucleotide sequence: TGTGCCAGCAGTTTAATGGGACACGCAACCGGCTACACCTTC. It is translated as CASSLMGHATGYTF.

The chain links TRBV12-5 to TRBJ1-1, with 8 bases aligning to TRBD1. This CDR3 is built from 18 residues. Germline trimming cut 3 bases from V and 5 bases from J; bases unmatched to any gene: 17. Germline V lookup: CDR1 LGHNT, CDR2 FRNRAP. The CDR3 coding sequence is TGTGCTAGTGGTTTTTGGGACGTCAGGGGGCGGGTTATAACTGAAGCTTTCTTT. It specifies CASGFWDVRGRVITEAFF.

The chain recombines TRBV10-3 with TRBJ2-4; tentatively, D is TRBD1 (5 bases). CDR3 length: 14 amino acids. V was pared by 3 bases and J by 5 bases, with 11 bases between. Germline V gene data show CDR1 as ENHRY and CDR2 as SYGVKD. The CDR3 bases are TGTGCCATCAGTGACCGCCAGGGCGAAAACATTCAGTACTTC. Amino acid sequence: CAISDRQGENIQYF.

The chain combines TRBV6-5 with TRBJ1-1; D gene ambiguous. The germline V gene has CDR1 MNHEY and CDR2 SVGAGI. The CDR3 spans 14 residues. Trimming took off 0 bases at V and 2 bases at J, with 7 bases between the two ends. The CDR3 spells CASSYSSVNTEAFF. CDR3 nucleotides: TGTGCCAGCAGTTACTCGTCAGTTAACACTGAAGCTTTCTTT.

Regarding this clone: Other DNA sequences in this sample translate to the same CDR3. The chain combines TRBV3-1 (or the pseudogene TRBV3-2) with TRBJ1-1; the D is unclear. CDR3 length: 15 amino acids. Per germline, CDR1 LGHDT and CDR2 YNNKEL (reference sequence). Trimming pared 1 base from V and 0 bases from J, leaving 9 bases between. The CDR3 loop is CASSQGAGMNTEAFF. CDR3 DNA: TGTGCCAGCAGCCAAGGCGCGGGAATGAACACTGAAGCTTTCTTT.

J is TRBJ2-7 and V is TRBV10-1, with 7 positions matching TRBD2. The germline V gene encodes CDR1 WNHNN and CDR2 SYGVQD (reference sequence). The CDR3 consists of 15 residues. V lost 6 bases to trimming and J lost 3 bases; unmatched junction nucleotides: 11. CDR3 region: CASRGLAVLIYEQYF. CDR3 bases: TGCGCCAGCAGGGGGCTAGCGGTTCTAATCTACGAGCAGTACTTC.

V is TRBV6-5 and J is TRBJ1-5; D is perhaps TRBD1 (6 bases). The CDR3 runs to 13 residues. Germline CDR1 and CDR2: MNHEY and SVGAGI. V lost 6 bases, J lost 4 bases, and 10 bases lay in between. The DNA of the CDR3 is TGTGCCAGCAGCACTAGGGGGAATCAGCCCCAGCATTTT. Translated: CASSTRGNQPQHF.

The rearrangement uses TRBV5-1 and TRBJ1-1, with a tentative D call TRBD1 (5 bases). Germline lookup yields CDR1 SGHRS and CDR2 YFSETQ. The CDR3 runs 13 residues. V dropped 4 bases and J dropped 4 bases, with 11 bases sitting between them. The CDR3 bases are TGCGCCAGCAGCCGTGGGGGGAGCACTGAAGCTTTCTTT. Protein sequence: CASSRGGSTEAFF.

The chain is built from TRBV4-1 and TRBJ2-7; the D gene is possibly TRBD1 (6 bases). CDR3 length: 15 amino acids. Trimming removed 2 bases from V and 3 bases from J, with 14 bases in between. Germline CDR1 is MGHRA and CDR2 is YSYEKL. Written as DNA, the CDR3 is TGCGCCAGCAGCCAAACCCCGGGACAAATCTACGAGCAGTACTTC. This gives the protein CASSQTPGQIYEQYF.

CDR3 loop: CASSFHRDREGEQYF. CDR3 coding DNA: TGCGCCAGCAGCTTCCACCGGGACAGGGAAGGAGAGCAGTACTTC. This chain connects TRBV5-1 to TRBJ2-7; 9 bases map to TRBD1. The CDR3 runs 15 residues. Germline V CDR1 and CDR2: SGHRS, YFSETQ. V shed 2 bases, J shed 7 bases, and the junction held 10 bases outside the gene matches. The full variable domain, completed using reference TRBV5-1 and TRBJ2-7, is KAGVTQTPRYLIKTRGQQVTLSCSPISGHRSVSWYQQTPGQGLQFLFEYFSETQRNKGNFPGRFSGRQFSNSRSEMNVSTLELGDSALYLCASSFHRDREGEQYFGPGTRLTVT.

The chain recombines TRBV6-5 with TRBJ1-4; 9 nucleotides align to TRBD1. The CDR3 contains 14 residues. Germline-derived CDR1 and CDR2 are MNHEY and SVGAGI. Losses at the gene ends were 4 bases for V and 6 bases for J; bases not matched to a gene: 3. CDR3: CASSWTGVDEKLFF. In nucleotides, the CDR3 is TGTGCCAGCAGTTGGACAGGGGTTGATGAAAAACTGTTTTTT.

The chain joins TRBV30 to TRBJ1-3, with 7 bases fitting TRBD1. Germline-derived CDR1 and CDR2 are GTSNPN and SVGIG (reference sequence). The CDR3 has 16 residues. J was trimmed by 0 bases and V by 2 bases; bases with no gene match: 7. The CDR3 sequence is CAWSLPGQTSGNTIYF. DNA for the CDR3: TGTGCCTGGAGTCTACCGGGACAGACCTCTGGAAACACCATATATTTT.

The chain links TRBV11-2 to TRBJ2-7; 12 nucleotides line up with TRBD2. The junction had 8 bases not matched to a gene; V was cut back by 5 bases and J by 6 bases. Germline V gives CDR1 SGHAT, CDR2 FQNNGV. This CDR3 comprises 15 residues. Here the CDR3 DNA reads TGTGCCAGCAGCCCGTTTCTAGCGGGGGGGCTCGAGCAGTACTTC. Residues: CASSPFLAGGLEQYF. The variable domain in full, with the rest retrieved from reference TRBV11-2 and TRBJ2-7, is EAGVAQSPRYKIIEKRQSVAFWCNPISGHATLYWYQQILGQGPKLLIQFQNNGVVDDSQLPKDRFSAERLKGVDSTLKIQPAKLEDSAVYLCASSPFLAGGLEQYFGPGTRLTVT.

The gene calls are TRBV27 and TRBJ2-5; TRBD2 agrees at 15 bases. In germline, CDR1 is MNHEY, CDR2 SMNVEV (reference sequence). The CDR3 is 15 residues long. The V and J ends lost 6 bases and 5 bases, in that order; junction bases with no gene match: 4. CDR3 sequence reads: CASSGLAGGGETQYF. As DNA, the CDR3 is TGTGCCAGCAGCGGACTAGCGGGAGGGGGGGAGACCCAGTACTTC.

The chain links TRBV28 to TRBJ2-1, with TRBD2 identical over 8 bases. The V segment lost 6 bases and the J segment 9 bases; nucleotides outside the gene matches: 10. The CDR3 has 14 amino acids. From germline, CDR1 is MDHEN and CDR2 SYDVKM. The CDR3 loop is CASSLGGGLAEQFF. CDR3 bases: TGTGCCAGCAGCTTGGGCGGGGGGCTCGCTGAGCAGTTCTTC.

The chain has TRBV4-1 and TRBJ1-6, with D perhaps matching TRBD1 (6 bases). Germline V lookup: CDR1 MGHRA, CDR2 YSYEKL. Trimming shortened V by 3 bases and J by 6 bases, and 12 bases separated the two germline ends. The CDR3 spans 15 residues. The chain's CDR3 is CASSQAGVFNSPLHF. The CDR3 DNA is TGCGCCAGCAGCCAGGCAGGGGTCTTTAATTCACCCCTCCACTTT.

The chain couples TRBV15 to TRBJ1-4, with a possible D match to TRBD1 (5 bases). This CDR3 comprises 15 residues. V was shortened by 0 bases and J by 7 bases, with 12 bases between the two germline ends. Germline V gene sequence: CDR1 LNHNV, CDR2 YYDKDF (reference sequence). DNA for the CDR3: TGTGCCACCAGCAGAGAATCTTCAGGGTTTGAAAAACTGTTTTTT. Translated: CATSRESSGFEKLFF.

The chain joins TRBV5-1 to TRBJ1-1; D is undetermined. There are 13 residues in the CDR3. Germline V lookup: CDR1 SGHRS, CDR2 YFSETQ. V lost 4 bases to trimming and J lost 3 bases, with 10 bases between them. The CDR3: CASSDDTYTEAFF. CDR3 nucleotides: TGCGCCAGCAGCGATGATACATACACTGAAGCTTTCTTT. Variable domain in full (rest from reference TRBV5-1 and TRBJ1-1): KAGVTQTPRYLIKTRGQQVTLSCSPISGHRSVSWYQQTPGQGLQFLFEYFSETQRNKGNFPGRFSGRQFSNSRSEMNVSTLELGDSALYLCASSDDTYTEAFFGQGTRLTVV.